Listed below are T cell receptor beta chains from one sample, sequenced in a study of radiation and T cells in renal cell carcinoma. TCRdb keeps only in-frame clones here, not all; method: immunoSEQ multiplex PCR. The top ten clones hold about 12% of a sample with about 130,000 clones, around nine tenths of them seen once. Sequencing used blood, obtained from a patient whose treatment included radiotherapy and nephrectomy. The receptors stem from a woman aged 45-59 years with renal cell carcinoma. CDR3s include the opening cysteine and the closing phenylalanine or tryptophan.

TRBJ1-6,TRBV5-1,CASSLAGGRGLTSPLHF
TRBJ1-4,TRBV19,CASRGGFEKLFF
TRBJ2-5,TRBV11-3,CASSLGTGVETQYF
TRBJ2-1,TRBV7-2,CASSSASYNEQFF
TRBJ2-7,TRBV10-2,CASKGELSRYEQYF
TRBJ2-1,TRBV5-4,CASSSGTVSYNEQFF
TRBJ1-1,TRBV5-4,CASSTDRETEAFF
TRBJ2-5,TRBV4-1,CASSQDLSSTGRSQYF
TRBJ2-7,TRBV7-9,CASSLGNQPYEQYF
TRBJ2-3,TRBV9,CASSHSRTSGRTDTQYF
TRBJ1-2,TRBV9,CASSGTGINYGYTF
TRBJ1-2,TRBV7-8,CASSEDPLPNGYTF
TRBJ2-7,TRBV7-2,CASSLGPWDAGRGEQYF
TRBJ1-1,TRBV6-5,CASSYMADTEAFF
TRBJ2-1,TRBV7-2,CASSQLAGQYNEQFF
TRBJ1-2,TRBV19,CASSIDERGYTF
TRBJ2-1,TRBV7-2,CASSLAGAIYNEQFF
TRBJ1-4,TRBV4-2,CASSADRGEKLFF
TRBJ1-2,TRBV7-9,CASSPDRAYGYTF
TRBJ2-1,TRBV7-9,CASSRVHEQFF
TRBJ1-2,TRBV4-1,CASSQQGQGWGGGYTF
TRBJ1-6,TRBV7-8,CASSSLNRGPSSSPLHF
TRBJ2-7,TRBV7-6,CASSPDPSSYEQYF
TRBJ1-2,TRBV18,CASSPRELGFGYTF
TRBJ2-6,TRBV19,CASSIRDSGANVLTF
TRBJ2-5,TRBV5-1,CASSSNQETQYF
TRBJ1-5,TRBV6-1,CASSEPGRGVRDNQPQHF
TRBJ2-7,TRBV5-4,CASSRGQASSYEQYF
TRBJ2-5,TRBV9,CASSTPGQGAETQYF
TRBJ1-1,TRBV7-8,CASSVLQRTEAFF
.,TRBV4-3,CASSHLREEDDEQYF